This TCR beta chain was retrieved from a study of cytomegalovirus exposure and HLA in healthy donors. A word on this clone: Its specificity is not known.

The PCR made use of 60 Vbeta and 13 Jbeta primers. Sequenced by immunoSEQ multiplex PCR; TCRdb stores in-frame clones only, minus some. Among about 130,000 clones listed, 80% were seen once. Findings and caveats of the study: HLA-A and HLA-B allele assignments for most subjects were reportedly predicted accurately using TCR beta sequences.

V lost 3 bases to trimming and J lost 6 bases; unmatched junction nucleotides: 9. Germline V gene data show CDR1 as SGHTA and CDR2 as FQGNSA. The CDR3 consists of 15 residues. The sequence was obtained from a man aged 35 to 55 in good health and CMV-seronegative. The chain employs TRBV7-2 and TRBJ2-3; 7 bases match TRBD2. Sequencing was carried out using PBMCs. CDR3 residues: CASSFSQLAADTQYF. Written as DNA, the CDR3 is TGTGCCAGCAGCTTTTCCCAGCTAGCGGCCGATACGCAGTATTTT. Full variable domain (remainder filled in from reference TRBV7-2 and TRBJ2-3): GAGVSQSPSNKVTEKGKDVELRCDPISGHTALYWYRQSLGQGLEFLIYFQGNSAPDKSGLPSDRFSAERTGGSVSTLTIQRTQQEDSAVYLCASSFSQLAADTQYFGPGTRLTVL.